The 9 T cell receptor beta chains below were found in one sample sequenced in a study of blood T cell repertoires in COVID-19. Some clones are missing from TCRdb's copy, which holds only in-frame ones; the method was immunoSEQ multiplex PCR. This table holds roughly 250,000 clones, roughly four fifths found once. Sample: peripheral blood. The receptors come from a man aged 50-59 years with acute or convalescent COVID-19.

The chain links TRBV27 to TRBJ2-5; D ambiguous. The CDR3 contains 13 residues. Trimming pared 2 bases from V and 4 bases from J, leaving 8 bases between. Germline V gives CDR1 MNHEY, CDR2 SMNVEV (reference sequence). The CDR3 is CASSLLAAETQYF. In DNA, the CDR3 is TGTGCCAGCAGTTTACTGGCGGCAGAGACCCAGTACTTC.

Here the CDR3 reads CASRGQYPNTEAFF. For the CDR3, the DNA is TGTGCCAGCAGGGGACAGTACCCGAACACTGAAGCTTTCTTT. This chain links TRBV6-5 with TRBJ1-1; TRBD1 aligns across 7 bases. The CDR3 totals 14 residues. Trimming removed 6 bases from V and 1 base from J; junction bases left unmatched: 5. Germline V gene sequence: CDR1 MNHEY, CDR2 SVGAGI.

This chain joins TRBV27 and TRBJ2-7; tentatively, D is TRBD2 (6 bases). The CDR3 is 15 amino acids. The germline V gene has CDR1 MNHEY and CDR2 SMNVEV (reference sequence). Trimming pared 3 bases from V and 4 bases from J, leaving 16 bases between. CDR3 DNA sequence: TGTGCCAGCAGTTTTCGGGGACTGGCCGAATACGAGCAGTACTTC. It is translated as CASSFRGLAEYEQYF.

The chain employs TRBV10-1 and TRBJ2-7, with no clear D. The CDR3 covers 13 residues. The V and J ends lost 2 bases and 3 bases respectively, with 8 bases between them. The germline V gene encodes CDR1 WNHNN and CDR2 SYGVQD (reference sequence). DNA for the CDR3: TGCGCCAGCAGTGAGGCAGGATTCTACGAGCAGTACTTC. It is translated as CASSEAGFYEQYF.

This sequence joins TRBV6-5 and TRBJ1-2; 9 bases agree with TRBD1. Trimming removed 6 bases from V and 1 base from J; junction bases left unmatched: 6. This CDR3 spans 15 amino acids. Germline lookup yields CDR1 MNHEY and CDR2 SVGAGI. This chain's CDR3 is CASRPWTGVNYGYTF. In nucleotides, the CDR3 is TGTGCCAGCAGACCCTGGACAGGGGTTAACTATGGCTACACCTTC.

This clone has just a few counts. The CDR3 loop reads CASSSTSPKGQNYGYTF. CDR3 bases: TGTGCCAGCAGTTCCACCTCCCCTAAGGGACAGAACTATGGCTACACCTTC. The chain employs TRBV28 and TRBJ1-2, with 7 bases lining up with TRBD1. This CDR3 is 17 amino acids long. Germline CDR1 and CDR2: MDHEN and SYDVKM. Trimming took 4 bases from V and 2 from J; bases not matched to a gene: 13.

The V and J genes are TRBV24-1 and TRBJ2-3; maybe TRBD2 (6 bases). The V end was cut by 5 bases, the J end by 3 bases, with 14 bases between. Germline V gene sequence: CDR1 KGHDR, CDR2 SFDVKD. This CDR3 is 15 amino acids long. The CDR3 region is CATSAEGLITDTQYF. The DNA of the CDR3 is TGTGCCACCAGTGCCGAGGGACTTATAACAGATACGCAGTATTTT.

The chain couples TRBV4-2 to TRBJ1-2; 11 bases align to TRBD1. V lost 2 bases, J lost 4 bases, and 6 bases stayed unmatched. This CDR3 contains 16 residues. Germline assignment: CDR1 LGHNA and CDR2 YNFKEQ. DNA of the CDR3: TGTGCCAGCAGCCAAAATAAAGGACAGGGGGCCTATGGCTACACCTTC. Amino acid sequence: CASSQNKGQGAYGYTF.

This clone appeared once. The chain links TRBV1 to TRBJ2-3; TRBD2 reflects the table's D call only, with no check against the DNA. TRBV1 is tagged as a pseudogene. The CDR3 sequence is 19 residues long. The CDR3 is CTSSHPGLAGTPSTDTQYF. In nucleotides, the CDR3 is TGCACCAGCAGCCACCCAGGACTAGCGGGGACTCCTAGCACAGATACGCAGTATTTT.